The clone carrying this T cell receptor beta chain was picked up a small number of times. Its antigen remains unknown. These data belong to a study of post-analysis software for immune sequencing data. Looking at the study overall: Some patients lacked subtype; others had relapsing-remitting, secondary progressive or progressive-relapsing disease. Study results and limitations: Those with multiple sclerosis, the patient group, showed significantly lower normalized Chao1 diversity than controls. In patients, about 5 TRBV segments were more frequent than in controls, with TRBV5-6, TRBV5-1 and TRBV20-1 among them.

Germline V CDR1 and CDR2: DFQATT, SNEGSKA (reference sequence). This CDR3 has 14 residues. Trimming removed 6 bases at V and 9 bases at J, with 21 bases between. Unique molecular identifiers were carried by the TCR beta cDNA libraries. A population of roughly 0.95 to 10 million T cells gave rise to around 530,000 cDNA molecules. TCRdb independently ran MiXCR on the PCR reads; one entry per CDR3 protein. The table has roughly 870,000 distinct CDR3 sequences, roughly 58% seen once. The receptor was derived from a girl aged 10 to 17 with multiple sclerosis. Sample: blood. V gene TRBV20-1 combines with J gene TRBJ2-1; D call uncertain. The CDR3 loop is CSARKSAQSSEQFF. The DNA for the CDR3 is TGCAGTGCCCGAAAGTCAGCGCAGTCTAGTGAGCAGTTCTTC.